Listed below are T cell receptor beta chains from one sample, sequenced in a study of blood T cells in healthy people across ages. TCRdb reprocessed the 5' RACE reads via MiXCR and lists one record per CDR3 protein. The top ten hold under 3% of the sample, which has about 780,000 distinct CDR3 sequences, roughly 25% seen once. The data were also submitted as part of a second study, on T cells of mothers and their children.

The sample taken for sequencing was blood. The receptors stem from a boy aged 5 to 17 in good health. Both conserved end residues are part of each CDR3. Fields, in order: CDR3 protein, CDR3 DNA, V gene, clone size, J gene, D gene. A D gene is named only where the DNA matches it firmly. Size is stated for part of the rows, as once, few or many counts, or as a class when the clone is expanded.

CASSTMGDRGSYNGYTF TGTGCCAGCAGTACCATGGGGGACAGGGGGTCCTACAACGGCTACACCTTC TRBV28 NA TRBJ1-2 TRBD1
CASSEGQGLHQYF TGTGCCAGCAGTGAAGGTCAGGGGCTCCACCAGTACTTC TRBV6-1 NA TRBJ2-5 NA
CASSSAGVAKNIQYF TGTGCCAGCTCATCCGCGGGGGTGGCCAAAAACATTCAGTACTTC TRBV18 few TRBJ2-4 TRBD2
CASTTLETGELFF TGTGCCAGCACCACCTTGGAAACCGGGGAGCTGTTTTTT TRBV12-3/TRBV12-4 few TRBJ2-2 NA
CASSLADGGSYGYTF TGTGCCAGCAGTTTAGCGGACGGGGGCAGCTATGGCTACACCTTC TRBV12-3/TRBV12-4 NA TRBJ1-2 NA
CASSEEGTETQYF TGTGCCAGCAGTGAAGAGGGAACGGAGACCCAGTACTTC TRBV2 NA TRBJ2-5 NA
CASSPTGSDNSPLHF TGTGCCAGCAGTCCGACAGGGTCGGATAATTCACCCCTCCACTTT TRBV3-1 NA TRBJ1-6 TRBD1
CASSPSYRVGNTIYF TGTGCCAGCAGTCCCTCGTACAGGGTCGGAAACACCATATATTTT TRBV6-5 NA TRBJ1-3 NA
CASIPSGGGTEAFF TGTGCCAGCATTCCCTCAGGGGGCGGGACTGAAGCTTTCTTT TRBV12-3/TRBV12-4 NA TRBJ1-1 TRBD1
CASSLRAVHEQYF TGTGCCAGCAGCTTGCGCGCGGTCCACGAGCAGTACTTC TRBV5-6 NA TRBJ2-7 NA
CSVNRDYGYTF TGCAGCGTTAACCGGGACTATGGCTACACCTTC TRBV29-1 NA TRBJ1-2 NA
CASSGSPREKLFF TGTGCCAGCAGCGGCTCTCCAAGGGAAAAACTGTTTTTT TRBV28 NA TRBJ1-4 NA
CASSFQGLETEAFF TGTGCCAGCAGTTTCCAGGGGCTGGAGACTGAAGCTTTCTTT TRBV12-3/TRBV12-4 few TRBJ1-1 NA
CAISGTPGDNEQFF TGTGCCATCAGTGGGACGCCAGGGGACAATGAGCAGTTCTTC TRBV10-3 NA TRBJ2-1 NA
CASSQFSGTSVGDEQYF TGTGCCAGCAGCCAATTTTCCGGGACGAGCGTGGGCGACGAGCAGTACTTC TRBV14 NA TRBJ2-7 NA
CASRRNSGYEQYF TGTGCCAGCAGACGAAATAGCGGCTACGAGCAGTACTTC TRBV6-5 once TRBJ2-7 NA
CSAVGAHGYTF TGCAGTGCTGTGGGCGCGCATGGCTACACCTTC TRBV20-1 few TRBJ1-2 NA
CAWRRDSLAEAFF TGTGCCTGGAGGCGGGACAGCCTGGCTGAAGCTTTCTTT TRBV30 few TRBJ1-1 TRBD1
CASSSKTGEVSYGYTF TGCGCCAGCAGCTCGAAGACAGGGGAGGTTTCCTATGGCTACACCTTC TRBV5-1 NA TRBJ1-2 TRBD1
CASSPGTGGYGEQFF TGTGCCAGCAGTCCCGGGACAGGGGGCTATGGTGAGCAGTTCTTC TRBV2 NA TRBJ2-1 TRBD1
CSARDVSRERQPQHF TGCAGTGCTAGAGATGTGTCGAGAGAGCGGCAGCCCCAGCATTTT TRBV20-1 NA TRBJ1-5 NA
CASSFTGGSGDTQYF TGTGCCAGCAGTTTTACGGGGGGTAGTGGAGATACGCAGTATTTT TRBV11-2 few TRBJ2-3 TRBD2
CASSSDLPDRSKGYTF TGTGCCAGCAGCTCCGATCTACCGGACAGAAGTAAGGGCTACACCTTC TRBV7-8 NA TRBJ1-2 NA
CASSPAPSLSGNTIYF TGTGCCAGCAGCCCGGCCCCATCCCTGTCGGGAAACACCATATATTTT TRBV7-9 NA TRBJ1-3 NA
CASSSAPGHPGTGANVLTF TGTGCCAGCAGCTCCGCCCCGGGACACCCAGGGACTGGGGCCAACGTCCTGACTTTC TRBV7-9 few TRBJ2-6 NA
CASTRRQGKNEQFF TGTGCCAGCACCCGGAGACAGGGCAAAAATGAGCAGTTCTTC TRBV28 NA TRBJ2-1 TRBD1
CASSLWSRAEAFF TGTGCCAGCAGTTTATGGTCCCGGGCTGAAGCTTTCTTT TRBV12-3/TRBV12-4 NA TRBJ1-1 NA
CASSEGEAGDTQYF TGTGCCAGCAGTGAAGGCGAAGCGGGCGATACGCAGTATTTT TRBV6-1 few TRBJ2-3 NA
CASSVVRTGALFEQYF TGTGCCAGCAGCGTAGTCCGGACAGGGGCTCTTTTCGAGCAGTACTTC TRBV9 NA TRBJ2-7 TRBD1
CASSSPPTYEQYF TGTGCCAGCAGTTCCCCTCCGACCTACGAGCAGTACTTC TRBV28 few TRBJ2-7 NA
CASSLWTKNEQFF TGTGCCAGCAGCTTGTGGACCAAGAATGAGCAGTTCTTC TRBV7-3 few TRBJ2-1 NA
CASSAGTGGWSGELFF TGTGCCAGCAGCGCTGGGACAGGGGGATGGAGCGGGGAGCTGTTTTTT TRBV11-1 NA TRBJ2-2 TRBD1
CASGVMNAEAFF TGTGCCAGCGGGGTAATGAACGCTGAAGCTTTCTTT TRBV2 NA TRBJ1-1 NA
CSARSPFSGGAETQYF TGCAGTGCTAGGTCCCCCTTCAGCGGGGGGGCGGAGACCCAGTACTTC TRBV20-1 few TRBJ2-5 TRBD2
CASSERTGGNSPLHF TGTGCCAGCAGTGAACGGACAGGGGGTAATTCACCCCTCCACTTT TRBV6-4 few TRBJ1-6 TRBD1